The 27 T cell receptor beta chains below all came from one sample that was sequenced in a study of cytomegalovirus exposure and HLA in healthy donors. PCR involved 60 Vbeta and 13 Jbeta primers. Measured with immunoSEQ multiplex PCR; TCRdb has only the in-frame clones, and not every one. The sample includes approximately 37,000 clones. The specimen sequenced was PBMCs. All receptors come from a man aged 35-49 years in good health and CMV-seropositive.

This rearrangement joins TRBV6-5 to TRBJ2-2, with 11 bases aligning to TRBD2. Unmatched junction bases numbered 5, after V lost 4 bases and J lost 4 bases. This CDR3 region has 16 residues. Germline V CDR1 and CDR2: MNHEY, SVGAGI. CDR3 DNA: TGTGCCAGCAGTTTTAGCGGGAGGGCCCTCACCGGGGAGCTGTTTTTT. Amino acids: CASSFSGRALTGELFF.

The chain employs TRBV13 and TRBJ2-1, with TRBD2 matching over 8 bases. V gave up 5 bases and J gave up 9 bases; unmatched junction bases: 9. The CDR3 is 14 amino acids. Germline V gives CDR1 PRHDT, CDR2 FYEKMQ (reference sequence). Written as DNA, the CDR3 is TGTGCCAGCAGCCCTTCGAGCGGGAGTGCTGAGCAGTTCTTC. This codes for CASSPSSGSAEQFF.

The J gene is TRBJ1-2, the V gene TRBV25-1, with 12 bases matching TRBD1. The V gene end was trimmed by 4 bases and the J gene end by 7 bases; junction bases not matched to a gene: 4. Germline V lookup: CDR1 MGHDK, CDR2 SYGVNS. CDR3 length equals 14 residues. Here the CDR3 DNA reads TGTGCCAGCAGTGCGGGACAGGGGGCGCGTGGCTACACCTTC. Protein: CASSAGQGARGYTF.

The genes are TRBV29-1 and TRBJ2-2; TRBD1 aligns across 8 bases. Trimming took 7 bases from V and 6 from J; bases not matched to a gene: 4. The CDR3 runs 12 residues. CDR1 SQVTM and CDR2 ANQGSEA come from the germline V gene. Here the CDR3 DNA reads TGCAGCGGGGGACAGGACTCCGGGGAGCTGTTTTTT. This encodes CSGGQDSGELFF.

The V call is TRBV2, the J call TRBJ1-1; 7 nucleotides line up with TRBD1. The CDR3 sequence is 14 residues long. CDR1 is SNHLY and CDR2 is FYNNEI in the germline V gene. V lost 6 bases and J lost 2; bases outside the gene matches: 6. The CDR3 DNA sequence: TGTGCCAGCAGCCCTACAGGGGTTAACACTGAAGCTTTCTTT. It is translated as CASSPTGVNTEAFF.

The chain uses TRBV7-9 and TRBJ2-7; possible D gene TRBD2, 5 bases. The ends were cut back, 8 bases at V and 0 bases at J, with 11 bases in the middle. Germline V gene sequence: CDR1 SEHNR, CDR2 FQNEAQ (reference sequence). The CDR3 has 13 residues. CDR3 coding DNA: TGTGCCAGCTGGCAAGGAGGCTCCTACGAGCAGTACTTC. As protein: CASWQGGSYEQYF. Full variable domain (rest looked up from reference TRBV7-9 and TRBJ2-7): DTGVSQNPRHKITKRGQNVTFRCDPISEHNRLYWYRQTLGQGPEFLTYFQNEAQLEKSRLLSDRFSAERPKGSFSTLEIQRTEQGDSAMYLCASWQGGSYEQYFGPGTRLTVT.

The chain combines TRBV14 with TRBJ2-7; D is perhaps TRBD1 (5 bases). Per germline, CDR1 SGHDN and CDR2 FVKESK. The CDR3 sequence is 15 residues long. Trimming removed 3 bases from V and 2 bases from J, with 14 bases in between. CDR3 in DNA: TGTGCCAGCAGCCACCCCGAGACAGTTACCTACGAGCAGTACTTC. Translation gives CASSHPETVTYEQYF.

Turning to this clone: This specimen includes other DNA sequences encoding the same CDR3. This chain links TRBV5-6 with TRBJ2-3; D is possibly TRBD1 (5 bases). Germline-derived CDR1 and CDR2 are SGHDT and YYEEEE. Trimming stripped 3 bases from V and 3 bases from J, with 8 bases between. The CDR3 sequence is 13 residues long. This CDR3 reads CASSSAGTDTQYF. Written as DNA, the CDR3 is TGTGCCAGCAGCTCCGCAGGGACAGATACGCAGTATTTT.

The chain uses TRBV9 and TRBJ1-5; no firm D call. This CDR3 region has 16 residues. The V gene's germline CDR1 is SGDLS and CDR2 YYNGEE. Trimming removed 2 bases from V and 3 bases from J, with 15 bases in between. In nucleotides, the CDR3 is TGTGCCAGCAGCGTTTCTGATTCCGGTCTCAATCAGCCCCAGCATTTT. Translated, it gives CASSVSDSGLNQPQHF.

The chain is built from TRBV7-3 and TRBJ2-2, with 7 bases that match TRBD2. There are 16 residues in the CDR3. CDR1 is SGHTA and CDR2 is FQGTGA in the germline V gene. Trimming cost V 7 bases and J 6 bases; bases outside gene matches: 14. CDR3 protein: CASTPVAGASAGELFF. DNA of the CDR3: TGTGCCAGCACCCCTGTGGCGGGAGCATCGGCCGGGGAGCTGTTTTTT.

The V call is TRBV11-2, the J call TRBJ1-6; 7 bases align to TRBD1. Germline V gene lookup returns CDR1 SGHAT and CDR2 FQNNGV. This CDR3 has 13 residues. With V trimmed by 4 bases and J by 9 bases, 3 bases remained unmatched. The CDR3 DNA follows: TGTGCCAGCAGCTCTACAGGGGTTTCACCCCTCCACTTT. Translated: CASSSTGVSPLHF.

The chain joins TRBV5-1 to TRBJ2-3; D may be TRBD2 (5 bases). V lost 2 bases and J 0 bases, leaving 13 bases between the germline ends. Germline lookup yields CDR1 SGHRS and CDR2 YFSETQ. The CDR3 is 16 amino acids. In DNA form, the CDR3 reads TGCGCCAGCAGCTTCTCTAGCCTCGGGAGCACAGATACGCAGTATTTT. Translation gives CASSFSSLGSTDTQYF.

The V and J genes are TRBV5-6 and TRBJ2-3; D may be TRBD1 (6 bases). The germline V gene has CDR1 SGHDT and CDR2 YYEEEE. V was clipped by 0 bases and J by 5 bases, with 10 bases between them. The CDR3 runs 14 residues. CDR3 sequence reads: CASSLGTERDTQYF. Written as DNA, the CDR3 is TGTGCCAGCAGCTTGGGGACAGAGAGAGATACGCAGTATTTT.

This sequence joins TRBV27 and TRBJ2-1; weak D call: TRBD2 (6 bases). CDR3 length: 13 residues. The V gene's germline CDR1 is MNHEY and CDR2 SMNVEV (reference sequence). V lost 0 bases and J 7 bases, leaving 7 bases between the germline ends. The CDR3 sequence: CASSLSGGNEQFF. CDR3 bases: TGTGCCAGCAGTTTATCGGGGGGTAATGAGCAGTTCTTC.

The V gene is TRBV2, the J gene TRBJ1-5; TRBD1 is a possible D gene (5 bases). Trimming removed 6 bases from V and 1 base from J, with 13 bases in between. The CDR3 covers 15 residues. The germline gives CDR1 SNHLY, CDR2 FYNNEI. The CDR3 DNA sequence: TGTGCCAGCAGGACGGAGGGGATAAGCAATCAGCCCCAGCATTTT. This gives the protein CASRTEGISNQPQHF.

The CDR3 sequence is CASSGQGNNEQFF. The DNA for the CDR3 is TGTGCCAGCAGCGGACAGGGAAACAATGAGCAGTTCTTC. The rearrangement joins TRBV7-8 to TRBJ2-1, with TRBD1 matching 8 bases. Trimming removed 5 bases from V and 5 bases from J; junction bases left unmatched: 2. CDR3 size: 13 residues. Looked up from germline, CDR1 is SGHVS and CDR2 is FQNEAQ.

The gene calls are TRBV7-6 and TRBJ2-1; the match to TRBD2 covers 14 bases. Germline assignment: CDR1 SGHVS and CDR2 FNYEAQ. The CDR3 extends over 18 amino acids. V gave up 5 bases and J gave up 0 bases; unmatched junction bases: 6. In DNA, the CDR3 is TGTGCCAGCAGCAAGACTAGCGGGAGGGACCCCTCCTACAATGAGCAGTTCTTC. It translates to CASSKTSGRDPSYNEQFF.

The rearrangement links TRBV7-2 to TRBJ2-7, with 8 bases identical to TRBD1. Losses at the gene ends were 5 bases for V and 3 bases for J; bases not matched to a gene: 12. The length of the CDR3 is 16 residues. Germline V lookup: CDR1 SGHTA, CDR2 FQGNSA. Written as DNA, the CDR3 is TGTGCCAGCAGCCCAGCAGGCGGGACAGGATTCTACGAGCAGTACTTC. Translation: CASSPAGGTGFYEQYF.

The chain uses TRBV2 and TRBJ1-2; D remains unclear. CDR3 length equals 12 residues. Germline CDR1 and CDR2: SNHLY and FYNNEI. Trimming left V 6 bases short and J 4 bases short, with 9 bases between. CDR3 nucleotides: TGTGCCAGCAGCCCAGACTTCTATGGCTACACCTTC. Protein sequence: CASSPDFYGYTF.

The rearrangement uses TRBV30 and TRBJ2-5; TRBD2 agrees at 16 bases. Germline-derived CDR1 and CDR2 are GTSNPN and SVGIG (reference sequence). V was clipped by 4 bases and J by 11 bases; unmatched bases: 7. The CDR3 consists of 14 residues. CDR3 region: CAWTTGTSGREQYF. The CDR3 coding sequence is TGTGCCTGGACTACCGGGACTAGCGGGAGGGAGCAGTACTTC.

The V gene is TRBV6-5, the J gene TRBJ1-1; D uncertain. Per the germline V gene, CDR1 is MNHEY and CDR2 is SVGAGI. The CDR3 is 16 amino acids. Trimming took 0 bases from V and 1 from J, leaving 12 bases between them. CDR3 bases: TGTGCCAGCAGTTACTCGATGGCGGTAACGAACACTGAAGCTTTCTTT. As protein: CASSYSMAVTNTEAFF.

The DNA of the CDR3 is TGTGCCAGCAGCTCAGGACAGGGTATCAATGAGCAGTTCTTC. Translating gives CASSSGQGINEQFF. The gene calls are TRBV7-8 and TRBJ2-1; 8 nucleotides agree with TRBD1. The CDR3 has 14 amino acids. V dropped 4 bases and J dropped 6; count of bases not matched to a gene: 5. The germline V gene encodes CDR1 SGHVS and CDR2 FQNEAQ. The whole variable domain, remainder taken from reference TRBV7-8 and TRBJ2-1, is GAGVSQSPRYKVAKRGQDVALRCDPISGHVSLFWYQQALGQGPEFLTYFQNEAQLDKSGLPSDRFFAERPEGSVSTLKIQRTQQEDSAVYLCASSSGQGINEQFFGPGTRLTVL.

This sequence joins TRBV7-2 and TRBJ2-5, with 12 bases aligning to TRBD2. The CDR3 spans 16 residues. V was pared by 4 bases and J by 2 bases, with 5 bases of the junction left unmatched. The germline V gene has CDR1 SGHTA and CDR2 FQGNSA. CDR3 in DNA: TGTGCCAGCAGCTACGGACTAGCGGGGACTCAAGAGACCCAGTACTTC. Translation: CASSYGLAGTQETQYF.

CDR3 protein: CASSPRSGGWHEQYF. The CDR3, as DNA: TGTGCCAGCAGCCCCCGCTCAGGGGGCTGGCACGAGCAGTACTTC. The V call is TRBV9, the J call TRBJ2-7, with 8 bases matching TRBD1. CDR3 length: 15 residues. The V gene end was trimmed by 4 bases and the J gene end by 5 bases; junction bases not matched to a gene: 11. Germline CDR1 SGDLS, CDR2 YYNGEE.

V is TRBV27 and J is TRBJ2-3, with 11 bases matching TRBD2. The germline CDR1 and CDR2 sequences are MNHEY and SMNVEV (reference sequence). The length of the CDR3 is 16 residues. J gave up 2 bases and V 0 bases, and 1 base lay outside the gene matches. DNA for the CDR3: TGTGCCAGCAGTTTATCGACTAGCGGGAACACAGATACGCAGTATTTT. Protein sequence: CASSLSTSGNTDTQYF.

The chain joins TRBV6-4 to TRBJ2-1; 7 nucleotides match TRBD1. The germline CDR1 and CDR2 sequences are MRHNA and SNTAGT. V dropped 1 base and J dropped 15; count of bases not matched to a gene: 6. The CDR3 sequence is 12 residues long. CDR3 in amino acids: CASSDWTGQRFF. The CDR3, as DNA: TGTGCCAGCAGTGACTGGACAGGCCAGCGGTTCTTC.

Remarks on this clone: At one end, the junction sequence differs from germline, possibly due to a read error. The rearrangement uses TRBV6-5 and TRBJ2-7, with D tentatively TRBD2 (7 bases). The CDR3 extends over 16 amino acids. The germline V gene encodes CDR1 MNHEY and CDR2 SVGAGI. The DNA of the CDR3 is TGTGCCAGCAGTTTCCAGGGTGGGTGGACGGGGGGCGAGCGGTACTTC. This encodes CASSFQGGWTGGERYF.